This entry concerns a single T cell receptor (beta chain). Its antigen is still unknown. The data belong to a study of T cell responses to AZD1222 COVID-19 vaccine. Generated by immunoSEQ multiplex PCR, the TCRdb table keeps only in-frame clones and is missing some. The profile shows 60,000 to 90,000 clones, around 87% of them singletons. The CDR3 consists of 13 residues. Study-level results: At study baseline, merely more than 5 AZD1222 recipients were seropositive. Repertoire samples came only from after the peak T cell response.

The J gene is TRBJ1-2, the V gene TRBV21-1; no check of the table's D call, TRBD1, against the DNA was made. TRBV21-1 has pseudogene status. This sequence originates from an adult who received the AZD1222 COVID-19 vaccine. This specimen was peripheral blood, taken 28 days after the second AZD1222 dose. As DNA, the CDR3 is TGTGCCAGCAGCAAACGACAGGACTATGGCTACACCTTC. Translation: CASSKRQDYGYTF.